A selection of T cell receptor beta chains follows, all from one sample in a study of CD8+ T cells in alopecia areata. Method: immunoSEQ multiplex PCR; TCRdb's copy keeps in-frame clones and lacks some. The sample has 140,000 to 150,000 clones, around 47% seen once. The sample comprised CD4+ T cells sorted from blood. Receptor source: a human donor with alopecia areata. CDR3s include the opening cysteine and the closing phenylalanine or tryptophan. The order of the fields is J gene, clone size, V gene, D gene, CDR3 protein, CDR3 DNA. D genes are given only for firm matches. Only part of the rows carry a size: once, few, many, or a class if the clone is expanded.

j_call: TRBJ1-2; clone_size: few; v_call: TRBV28; d_call: -; cdr3_aa: CASSGGDYYGYTF; cdr3_nt: TGTGCCAGCAGCGGGGGGGACTACTATGGCTACACCTTC
j_call: TRBJ2-1; clone_size: -; v_call: TRBV28; d_call: -; cdr3_aa: CASSPDPTGGAEQFF; cdr3_nt: TGTGCCAGCAGTCCAGACCCGACCGGAGGCGCTGAGCAGTTCTTC
j_call: TRBJ2-5; clone_size: few; v_call: TRBV5-1; d_call: TRBD2; cdr3_aa: CASSGPSGRAEETQYF; cdr3_nt: TGCGCCAGCAGCGGCCCTAGCGGGAGGGCCGAGGAGACCCAGTACTTC
j_call: TRBJ2-1; clone_size: -; v_call: TRBV6-1; d_call: -; cdr3_aa: CASSVSGNEQFF; cdr3_nt: TGTGCCAGCAGTGTATCGGGCAATGAGCAGTTCTTC
j_call: TRBJ2-1; clone_size: -; v_call: TRBV28; d_call: -; cdr3_aa: CASSSAINEQFF; cdr3_nt: TGTGCCAGCAGTTCTGCGATCAATGAGCAGTTCTTC
j_call: TRBJ1-5; clone_size: -; v_call: TRBV5-1; d_call: -; cdr3_aa: CASRSGTASNQPQHF; cdr3_nt: TGCGCCAGCAGGAGTGGGACGGCTAGCAATCAGCCCCAGCATTTT
j_call: TRBJ1-1; clone_size: once; v_call: TRBV6-5; d_call: TRBD1; cdr3_aa: CASSQGQAGTEAFF; cdr3_nt: TGTGCCAGCAGCCAAGGACAGGCAGGCACTGAAGCTTTCTTT
j_call: TRBJ2-5; clone_size: -; v_call: TRBV4-1; d_call: -; cdr3_aa: CASRKSDIYQETQYF; cdr3_nt: TGCGCCAGCAGAAAATCGGACATATATCAAGAGACCCAGTACTTC
j_call: TRBJ2-3; clone_size: few; v_call: TRBV2; d_call: TRBD2; cdr3_aa: CASSVSSGRRDTQYF; cdr3_nt: TGTGCCAGCAGTGTCTCTAGCGGGAGACGAGATACGCAGTATTTT
j_call: TRBJ2-3; clone_size: -; v_call: TRBV29-1; d_call: TRBD1; cdr3_aa: CSVEGDRGLSDTQYF; cdr3_nt: TGCAGCGTTGAAGGGGACAGGGGGCTATCAGATACGCAGTATTTT
j_call: TRBJ1-1; clone_size: -; v_call: TRBV27; d_call: -; cdr3_aa: CASSPHTRRTEAFF; cdr3_nt: TGTGCCAGCAGTCCCCATACTAGGCGCACTGAAGCTTTCTTT
j_call: TRBJ1-1; clone_size: -; v_call: TRBV29-1; d_call: -; cdr3_aa: CSVEPRQANTEAFF; cdr3_nt: TGCAGCGTTGAACCCCGCCAGGCGAACACTGAAGCTTTCTTT
j_call: TRBJ1-4; clone_size: -; v_call: TRBV29-1; d_call: TRBD1; cdr3_aa: CSVVVPGQLNEKLFF; cdr3_nt: TGCAGCGTTGTTGTCCCGGGACAGTTGAATGAAAAACTGTTTTTT
j_call: TRBJ2-7; clone_size: -; v_call: TRBV28; d_call: TRBD2; cdr3_aa: CASRASGSYEQYF; cdr3_nt: TGTGCCAGCAGGGCTAGCGGTTCCTACGAGCAGTACTTC
j_call: TRBJ2-6; clone_size: few; v_call: TRBV5-1; d_call: -; cdr3_aa: CASISGPAKSSGANVLTF; cdr3_nt: TGCGCCAGCATAAGCGGACCGGCTAAAAGCTCTGGGGCCAACGTCCTGACTTTC
j_call: TRBJ2-5; clone_size: -; v_call: TRBV5-1; d_call: -; cdr3_aa: CASSFPQQVPETQYF; cdr3_nt: TGCGCCAGCAGCTTCCCGCAACAGGTTCCAGAGACCCAGTACTTC
j_call: TRBJ1-2; clone_size: -; v_call: TRBV29-1; d_call: -; cdr3_aa: CSDVDSSNYGYTF; cdr3_nt: TGCAGCGACGTGGACAGTTCTAACTATGGCTACACCTTC
j_call: TRBJ1-1; clone_size: -; v_call: TRBV29-1; d_call: -; cdr3_aa: CSVDSSNTEAFF; cdr3_nt: TGCAGCGTTGACTCCTCGAACACTGAAGCTTTCTTT
j_call: TRBJ2-5; clone_size: -; v_call: TRBV5-1; d_call: -; cdr3_aa: CASSLVVGIETQYF; cdr3_nt: TGCGCCAGCAGCTTGGTAGTTGGGATCGAGACCCAGTACTTC
j_call: TRBJ2-1; clone_size: -; v_call: TRBV29-1; d_call: TRBD2; cdr3_aa: CSVADPGTSGRLEQFF; cdr3_nt: TGCAGCGTAGCAGATCCCGGGACTAGCGGGAGGTTGGAGCAGTTCTTC
j_call: TRBJ2-7; clone_size: -; v_call: TRBV19; d_call: -; cdr3_aa: CASSMRLSYEQYF; cdr3_nt: TGTGCCAGTAGTATGCGACTGTCCTACGAGCAGTACTTC
j_call: TRBJ2-1; clone_size: -; v_call: TRBV6-1; d_call: TRBD2; cdr3_aa: CACVESGRNEQFF; cdr3_nt: TGTGCCTGCGTAGAGAGCGGGAGGAATGAGCAGTTCTTC
j_call: TRBJ2-5; clone_size: -; v_call: TRBV27; d_call: TRBD1; cdr3_aa: CASSWVQGAQETQYF; cdr3_nt: TGTGCCAGCAGTTGGGTACAGGGGGCCCAAGAGACCCAGTACTTC